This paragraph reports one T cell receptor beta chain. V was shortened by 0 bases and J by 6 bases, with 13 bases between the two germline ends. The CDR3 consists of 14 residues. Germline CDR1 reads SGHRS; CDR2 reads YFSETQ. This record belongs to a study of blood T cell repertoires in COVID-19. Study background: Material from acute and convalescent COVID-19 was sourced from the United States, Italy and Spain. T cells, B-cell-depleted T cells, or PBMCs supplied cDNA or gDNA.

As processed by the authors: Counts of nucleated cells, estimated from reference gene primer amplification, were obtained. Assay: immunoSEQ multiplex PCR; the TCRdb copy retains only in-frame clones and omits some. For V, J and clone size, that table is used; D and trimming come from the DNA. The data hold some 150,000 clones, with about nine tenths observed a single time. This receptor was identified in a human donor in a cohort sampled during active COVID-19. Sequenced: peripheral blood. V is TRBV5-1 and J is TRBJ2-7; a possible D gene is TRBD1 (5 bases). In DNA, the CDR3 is TGCGCCAGCAGCTTGGCCGCCAGGGTTAGCGAGCAGTACTTC. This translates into CASSLAARVSEQYF.